These T cell receptor beta chains were read from a single sample in a study of shared clonotypes between healthy human individuals. The table came from immunoSEQ multiplex PCR; TCRdb's copy has only in-frame clones and leaves some out. Among over a million clones listed, 95% to 97% were seen once. The sample consisted of naive CD4+ T cells sorted from blood. The receptors come from a man younger than 45 in good health. The conserved cysteine and the conserved F or W are not part of the CDR3 here. D genes are given only for firm matches. A row's size may be missing; if present it is once, few, many or a size class.

v_gene | abundance | d_gene | CDR3aa
TRBV5-1 | NA | TRBD1 | ASSPPRTGLVLGANVLT
TRBV6-1 | NA | NA | ASRPTWDTEAF
TRBV5-1 | NA | NA | ASSFLSQGEAF
TRBV9 | NA | TRBD1 | ASSVGTGHREQY
TRBV6-1 | NA | NA | ASSYLSQETQY
TRBV5-4 | NA | NA | ASSRRGNDGYT
TRBV19 | NA | TRBD1 | ANTQGAFNEQF
TRBV2 | once | NA | ASSYQARSPLH
TRBV11-2 | NA | NA | ASSSQGYEQY
TRBV7-9 | NA | NA | ASSLEVSGFSGGYT
TRBV5-5 | NA | TRBD1 | ASSSTGAGNTIY
TRBV5-6 | NA | NA | ASSSRGGGQPQH
TRBV10-2 | NA | TRBD1 | ASRTGGRNTGELF
TRBV11-2 | NA | TRBD2 | ASSLGLAGGLGLF
TRBV5-8 | NA | TRBD1 | ASSYLTGGTGELF
TRBV6-6 | NA | TRBD1 | ASSSGTGWETQY
TRBV7-9 | many | NA | ASSQGLGGDIQY
TRBV29-1 | once | TRBD2 | SVRRGGAVSSYEQY
TRBV5-6 | once | TRBD1 | ASSLWDRVETQY
TRBV7-2 | NA | NA | ASSLEDLSTEAF
TRBV7-9 | NA | NA | ASSLLGYEQY
TRBV6-4 | NA | NA | ASTLRRGWGTQY
TRBV6-1 | NA | NA | ASSVPSGQY
TRBV19 | NA | NA | ASSGLGTQPQH
TRBV7-6 | NA | NA | ASSLGAAGVGETQY
TRBV5-1 | NA | NA | ASSLLPDVDEQF
TRBV7-2 | NA | NA | ASSRGHIPNTEAF
TRBV18 | NA | NA | ASSPMGGLTEAF
TRBV5-6 | NA | NA | ASSLALGETQY
TRBV2 | NA | NA | ASSSDRRGYT
TRBV11-3 | NA | NA | ASSLDLIGHGEVCKF
TRBV2 | NA | NA | ASEGTHRGADTQY
TRBV30 | NA | TRBD2 | AWSVDGTSGRGTYNEQF
TRBV5-6 | NA | NA | ASSLVGAIGGELF
TRBV7-7 | NA | NA | ASSPAEGSGTQY
TRBV2 | NA | NA | ASSTTGRTGELF